This TCR beta chain was observed in a study of cytomegalovirus exposure and HLA in healthy donors. Notes on the study in general: Researchers catalogued 160 or so TCR beta chains as cytomegalovirus-associated. According to a later analysis, TCR clusters from the first cohort tended to co-occur in the roughly 130 validation repertoires.

Repertoires were generated with immunoSEQ multiplex PCR, while TCRdb's copy carries only in-frame clones and drops some. The table has roughly 45,000 clones, roughly 92% seen once. V lost 2 bases to trimming and J lost 2 bases, with 13 bases between them. CDR1 is MNHEY, CDR2 SMNVEV, per germline (reference sequence). There are 16 residues in the CDR3. As for this clone: The target antigen is unknown.

It was the approximately 130-subject validation cohort, separate from the approximately 620-subject first cohort, to which the donors belonged. The source of this sequence is a man between 18 and 29 years old in good health and CMV-seronegative. This chain joins TRBV27 and TRBJ1-5, with D tentatively TRBD1 (6 bases). Material for sequencing was PBMCs. CDR3 region: CASSLRGGIGNQPQHF. CDR3 coding DNA: TGTGCCAGCAGTTTAAGAGGGGGTATTGGCAATCAGCCCCAGCATTTT.